The 26 T cell receptor beta chains reported below all come from one sample, sequenced in a study of shared clonotypes between healthy human individuals. Only in-frame clones appear in the TCRdb table, and some are missing; sequencing was by immunoSEQ multiplex PCR. The sample comprises some 2,500,000 clones, around 92% of which are singletons, and more than 0.35% rests with the top ten. Sequenced material: naive CD4+ T cells from PBMCs. Subset reported: CD45RA+ positively selected. The receptors shown here come from a man aged 18 to 29 in good health. Some clones in this sample may be carry-over from other donors' samples.

The rearrangement joins TRBV25-1 to TRBJ1-2; D uncertain. V lost 3 bases to trimming and J lost 8 bases, with 22 bases between them. Germline V gives CDR1 MGHDK, CDR2 SYGVNS. This CDR3 spans 16 amino acids. As DNA, the CDR3 is TGTGCCAGCAGTGATGGTGGGGTCAGGCACAAAGCGGGCTACACCTTC. Residues: CASSDGGVRHKAGYTF.

This chain connects TRBV5-1 to TRBJ1-2; 7 bases are shared with TRBD1. After removal of 7 bases from V and 0 bases from J, the junction contained 12 bases not matched to a gene. CDR1 is SGHRS and CDR2 is YFSETQ in the germline V gene. The CDR3 is 16 residues long. The CDR3 nucleotides are TGCGCCAGCTCTACAGCAGGGGGAGCCTCTAACTATGGCTACACCTTC. It yields the protein CASSTAGGASNYGYTF.

V and J are TRBV28 and TRBJ2-7, with TRBD1 matching over 7 bases. CDR1 and CDR2 (germline): MDHEN, SYDVKM. The CDR3 totals 13 residues. With 8 bases clipped from V and 5 bases from J, the junction kept 9 bases outside the gene matches. The CDR3 is CASHSRGSNEQYF. DNA for the CDR3: TGTGCCAGCCATTCCAGGGGGTCCAACGAGCAGTACTTC.

Remarks on this clone: This CDR3 is also generated by other DNA sequences in the sample. The chain carries TRBV6-6 and TRBJ2-3; tentatively, D is TRBD2 (6 bases). There are 13 residues in the CDR3. V shed 1 base and J shed 4 bases, with 6 bases lying between them. Germline V gene data show CDR1 as MNHNY and CDR2 as SVGAGI (reference sequence). Here the CDR3 reads CASSYWGADTQYF. The CDR3, as DNA: TGTGCCAGCAGTTACTGGGGGGCAGATACGCAGTATTTT.

This clone has just one count. At the DNA level, this CDR3 is encoded by other sequences in the same sample as well. CDR3 residues: CASTPYNEQFF. DNA of the CDR3: TGTGCCAGCACGCCCTACAATGAGCAGTTCTTC. The chain recombines TRBV2 with TRBJ2-1; no definite D call. The V and J ends lost 7 bases and 2 bases respectively, with 3 bases between them. Germline V CDR1 and CDR2: SNHLY, FYNNEI. This CDR3 has 11 residues. Supplemented by reference TRBV2 and TRBJ2-1, the full variable domain reads EPEVTQTPSHQVTQMGQEVILRCVPISNHLYFYWYRQILGQKVEFLVSFYNNEISEKSEIFDDQFSVERPDGSNFTLKIRSTKLEDSAMYFCASTPYNEQFFGPGTRLTVL.

The chain links TRBV28 to TRBJ2-7; 8 bases agree with TRBD1. Looked up from germline, CDR1 is MDHEN and CDR2 is SYDVKM. The CDR3 loop spans 14 amino acids. Trimming removed 5 bases from V and 2 bases from J; junction bases left unmatched: 5. As DNA, the CDR3 is TGTGCCAGCAGTCAGGGACAGGCCACCTACGAGCAGTACTTC. Its translation: CASSQGQATYEQYF.

The chain uses TRBV9 and TRBJ1-1; the match to TRBD1 covers 10 bases. J gave up 5 bases and V 6 bases, and 7 bases lay outside the gene matches. CDR1 is SGDLS and CDR2 is YYNGEE in the germline V gene. The CDR3 spans 14 residues. The CDR3 here is CASTFGQGGTEAFF. For the CDR3, the DNA is TGTGCCAGCACCTTCGGACAGGGGGGAACTGAAGCTTTCTTT.

The gene calls are TRBV7-3 and TRBJ1-1, with a weak D call TRBD1 (5 bases). Germline assignment: CDR1 SGHTA and CDR2 FQGTGA. The CDR3 sequence is 13 residues long. With 6 bases removed from V and 4 bases from J, the gap between germline ends came to 12 bases. The CDR3 loop is CASSQGVGTEAFF. CDR3 bases: TGTGCCAGCAGTCAGGGAGTGGGCACTGAAGCTTTCTTT.

J is TRBJ2-2 and V is TRBV7-3; 9 bases are a match to TRBD2. CDR1 and CDR2 from the germline V gene are SGHTA and FQGTGA. The J segment lost 5 bases and the V segment lost 1 base, leaving 5 bases of the junction unmatched. The CDR3 is 16 residues long. CDR3 sequence: CASSLMAGGKTGELFF. As DNA, the CDR3 is TGTGCCAGCAGCTTAATGGCGGGAGGGAAAACCGGGGAGCTGTTTTTT. Full variable domain (remainder filled in from reference TRBV7-3 and TRBJ2-2): GAGVSQTPSNKVTEKGKYVELRCDPISGHTALYWYRQSLGQGPEFLIYFQGTGAADDSGLPNDRFFAVRPEGSVSTLKIQRTERGDSAVYLCASSLMAGGKTGELFFGEGSRLTVL.

The genes are TRBV28 and TRBJ2-7; D possibly corresponds to TRBD1 (6 bases). V was trimmed by 3 bases and J by 0 bases, leaving 21 bases between them. Germline assignment: CDR1 MDHEN and CDR2 SYDVKM. The length of the CDR3 is 18 residues. The CDR3 loop is CASSLPPWGQGPSYEQYF. CDR3 nucleotides: TGTGCCAGCAGTTTGCCACCCTGGGGGCAGGGGCCCTCCTACGAGCAGTACTTC.

The genes are TRBV5-1 and TRBJ2-3; D is ambiguous. This CDR3 region has 12 residues. The ends were cut back, 7 bases at V and 0 bases at J, with 6 bases in the middle. Per the germline V gene, CDR1 is SGHRS and CDR2 is YFSETQ. This chain's CDR3 is CASYLSTDTQYF. The CDR3, as DNA: TGCGCCAGCTACCTTAGCACAGATACGCAGTATTTT.

The chain is built from TRBV2 and TRBJ2-4, with D unresolved. Germline V gene sequence: CDR1 SNHLY, CDR2 FYNNEI. Trimming took off 5 bases at V and 4 bases at J, with 15 bases between the two ends. The CDR3 consists of 15 residues. The DNA for the CDR3 is TGTGCCAGCAGTACCATTTGGGTTTTGAAAAACATTCAGTACTTC. This codes for CASSTIWVLKNIQYF.

The J gene is TRBJ2-1, the V gene TRBV5-1, with 9 bases aligning to TRBD2. The CDR3 length is 15 residues. Germline lookup yields CDR1 SGHRS and CDR2 YFSETQ. With V trimmed by 2 bases and J by 9 bases, 9 bases remained unmatched. CDR3 protein: CASSFSGSGSSEQFF. The CDR3 bases are TGCGCCAGCAGCTTTTCGGGTAGCGGGAGCTCTGAGCAGTTCTTC.

This sequence joins TRBV18 and TRBJ2-4; 13 bases match TRBD2. Germline values: CDR1 KGHSH, CDR2 LQKENI. V lost 5 bases to trimming and J lost 5 bases; unmatched junction nucleotides: 6. CDR3 length: 16 amino acids. CDR3 region: CASSTGTSGAQNIQYF. The CDR3 nucleotides are TGTGCCAGCTCAACAGGGACTAGCGGGGCCCAAAACATTCAGTACTTC.

The chain combines TRBV27 with TRBJ1-1; no clear D. There are 15 residues in the CDR3. The V end lost 5 bases, the J end lost 3 bases, and 16 bases lay between the germline ends. From germline, CDR1 is MNHEY and CDR2 SMNVEV (reference sequence). The CDR3, as DNA: TGTGCCAGCAGTCCCCTGGGCCTCGGGGACACTGAAGCTTTCTTT. Its translation is CASSPLGLGDTEAFF.

This clone was recorded only once. V is TRBV12-5 and J is TRBJ2-3, with TRBD1 matching over 8 bases. V was clipped by 6 bases and J by 4 bases; unmatched bases: 3. This CDR3 has 13 amino acids. Germline-derived CDR1 and CDR2 are LGHNT and FRNRAP. The CDR3 sequence is CASGLQGADTQYF. In DNA form, the CDR3 reads TGTGCTAGTGGCCTACAGGGGGCAGATACGCAGTATTTT.

The gene calls are TRBV5-1 and TRBJ2-3; TRBD2 matches 8 bases. V trimming: 0 bases; J trimming: 3 bases; junction bases outside the gene matches: 9. From germline, CDR1 is SGHRS and CDR2 YFSETQ. There are 17 residues in the CDR3. The CDR3 loop is CASSLGLLSGRTDTQYF. DNA for the CDR3: TGCGCCAGCAGCTTGGGACTCTTAAGCGGGAGAACAGATACGCAGTATTTT.

This chain links TRBV5-1 with TRBJ2-3; 7 bases line up with TRBD2. CDR1 is SGHRS, CDR2 YFSETQ, per germline. With 8 bases clipped from V and 1 base from J, the junction kept 16 bases outside the gene matches. CDR3 size: 17 residues. The CDR3 spells CASTSGTLGGGTDTQYF. DNA of the CDR3: TGCGCCAGTACCAGCGGGACCCTGGGGGGTGGCACAGATACGCAGTATTTT.

J is TRBJ1-2 and V is TRBV5-8; D is unclear. V gave up 1 base and J gave up 0 bases, with 10 bases separating them. Germline assignment: CDR1 SGHTS and CDR2 YDEGEE. CDR3 size: 15 residues. CDR3 region: CASSLPRPPNYGYTF. The CDR3, as DNA: TGTGCCAGCAGCTTGCCGCGGCCTCCTAACTATGGCTACACCTTC.

The J gene is TRBJ1-5, the V gene TRBV7-9; D is ambiguous. The CDR3 extends over 14 amino acids. Germline V gene lookup returns CDR1 SEHNR and CDR2 FQNEAQ (reference sequence). Trimming pared 5 bases from V and 5 bases from J, leaving 13 bases between. CDR3 nucleotide sequence: TGTGCCAGCAGCCGTCACGGGGAGGATCAGCCCCAGCATTTT. Translation gives CASSRHGEDQPQHF.

V gene TRBV2 combines with J gene TRBJ1-2; D is possibly TRBD1 (5 bases). Germline values: CDR1 SNHLY, CDR2 FYNNEI. The germline V and J ends were trimmed by 5 bases and 8 bases, with 18 bases remaining between them. The CDR3 has 14 residues. CDR3 loop: CASSFSGTPHGYTF. The CDR3 nucleotides are TGTGCCAGCAGTTTCTCCGGGACTCCGCACGGCTACACCTTC.

This clone was observed a handful of times. The rearrangement links TRBV5-4 to TRBJ1-1; D is ambiguous. The CDR3 extends over 14 amino acids. In germline, CDR1 is SGHNT, CDR2 YYREEE (reference sequence). The V end lost 0 bases, the J end lost 0 bases, and 6 bases lay between the germline ends. The CDR3 region has the DNA TGTGCCAGCAGCTTGGGATGGGTGAACACTGAAGCTTTCTTT. Protein sequence: CASSLGWVNTEAFF.

A single count supports this clone. Distinct nucleotide sequences in the sample also encode this CDR3. The rearrangement joins TRBV9 to TRBJ2-1; TRBD2 matches at 8 bases. CDR1 and CDR2 (germline): SGDLS, YYNGEE. This CDR3 is 14 amino acids long. The junction had 2 bases not matched to a gene; V was cut back by 2 bases and J by 4 bases. CDR3 sequence reads: CASSVGGGYNEQFF. Written as DNA, the CDR3 is TGTGCCAGCAGCGTTGGCGGGGGGTACAATGAGCAGTTCTTC.

The chain uses TRBV28 and TRBJ1-4; TRBD1 might be the D (6 bases). V lost 10 bases and J lost 8, with 8 bases in between. Germline assignment: CDR1 MDHEN and CDR2 SYDVKM. This CDR3 spans 10 amino acids. This CDR3 reads CATQGEKLFF. The CDR3 DNA is TGTGCCACCCAGGGGGAAAAACTGTTTTTT.

The chain carries TRBV18 and TRBJ1-2; D remains unclear. Germline lookup yields CDR1 KGHSH and CDR2 LQKENI. The CDR3 has 15 amino acids. Trimming left V 3 bases short and J 3 bases short, with 14 bases between. The CDR3 bases are TGTGCCAGCTCACCCCAAAGGGCGCGGGACTATGGCTACACCTTC. Translating gives CASSPQRARDYGYTF.

This chain uses TRBV28 with TRBJ2-2; weak D call: TRBD1 (5 bases). Germline assignment: CDR1 MDHEN and CDR2 SYDVKM. There are 14 residues in the CDR3. V lost 8 bases and J lost 1, with 11 bases in between. The CDR3 DNA reads as TGTGCCAGCCTCACTACAGGGAACACCGGGGAGCTGTTTTTT. This gives the protein CASLTTGNTGELFF.